Presented here are 13 T cell receptor beta chains from one specimen sequenced in a study of blood T cell repertoires in COVID-19. The protocol was immunoSEQ multiplex PCR, while the TCRdb copy is restricted to in-frame clones and leaves out a portion. The table has more than 80,000 clones, roughly 87% seen once. The material sequenced was peripheral blood. These receptors were obtained from a woman aged 55 to 70 with COVID-19, enrolled during active disease.

The chain is built from TRBV6-5 and TRBJ1-5, with a possible D match to TRBD1 (5 bases). CDR1 MNHEY and CDR2 SVGAGI come from the germline V gene. V was clipped by 0 bases and J by 1 base, with 10 bases between them. The CDR3 contains 16 residues. As DNA, the CDR3 is TGTGCCAGCAGTTACTCCCATCCAGGGAGCAATCAGCCCCAGCATTTT. Translated, it gives CASSYSHPGSNQPQHF.

The chain recombines TRBV18 with TRBJ2-7; possibly TRBD2 for D (7 bases). Germline V lookup: CDR1 KGHSH, CDR2 LQKENI. The CDR3 is made up of 15 amino acids. Trimming removed 2 bases from V and 1 base from J, with 12 bases in between. CDR3 coding DNA: TGTGCCAGCTCACCATCGCGGGGGCCTTCCTACGAGCAGTACTTC. Translated: CASSPSRGPSYEQYF.

The V gene is TRBV7-2, the J gene TRBJ2-5; TRBD2 aligns across 10 bases. The V gene end was trimmed by 1 base and the J gene end by 4 bases; junction bases not matched to a gene: 9. Germline values: CDR1 SGHTA, CDR2 FQGNSA. This CDR3 contains 17 residues. For the CDR3, the DNA is TGTGCCAGCAGCTTAGTGGGACTAGCGAGGGAAGGAGAGACCCAGTACTTC. Translation gives CASSLVGLAREGETQYF.

This clone was recorded only once. The chain has TRBV6-1 and TRBJ1-6; D might be TRBD1 (5 bases). Germline V gene lookup returns CDR1 MNHNS and CDR2 SASEGT. V shed 1 base and J shed 7 bases, with 11 bases lying between them. The CDR3 sequence is 15 residues long. Here the CDR3 reads CASSEGQGWNSPLHF. CDR3 nucleotide sequence: TGTGCCAGCAGTGAAGGGCAGGGTTGGAATTCACCCCTCCACTTT.

The CDR3 is CASERPGTGAFNEQFF. CDR3 nucleotides: TGTGCCAGTGAACGCCCCGGGACAGGGGCATTCAATGAGCAGTTCTTC. The chain uses TRBV19 and TRBJ2-1; 10 bases map to TRBD1. The CDR3 loop spans 16 amino acids. V lost 8 bases, J lost 6 bases, and 13 bases stayed unmatched. Germline V gene lookup returns CDR1 LNHDA and CDR2 SQIVND (reference sequence).

V usage is TRBV21-1 and J usage is TRBJ1-6; the table calls TRBD1, which could not be checked here. TRBV21-1 corresponds to a pseudogene. This CDR3 is built from 19 residues. This CDR3 reads CASSKARSTAPPYNPPLHF. CDR3 nucleotide sequence: TGTGCCAGCAGCAAAGCAAGGTCGACAGCCCCCCCCTATAATCCACCCCTCCACTTT.

The chain has TRBV7-8 and TRBJ2-1; 12 bases fit TRBD2. Trimming at V came to 6 bases and at J to 4 bases, leaving 4 bases not matched to a gene. Germline V gene sequence: CDR1 SGHVS, CDR2 FQNEAQ. The CDR3 loop spans 15 amino acids. DNA for the CDR3: TGTGCCAGCAGTAGACTAGCGGGGGCTTACAATGAGCAGTTCTTC. Translated: CASSRLAGAYNEQFF.

The chain combines TRBV16 with TRBJ1-1, with a possible D match to TRBD1 (5 bases). Germline CDR1 reads KGHSY; CDR2 reads FQNENV. The CDR3 contains 17 residues. Trimming took 1 base from V and 1 from J, leaving 16 bases between them. The CDR3 region is CASSQYLGGTGNTEAFF. The CDR3 DNA sequence: TGTGCCAGCAGCCAATATTTGGGAGGGACGGGGAACACTGAAGCTTTCTTT.

CDR3 bases: TGTGCCAGCAGCTTTCAGGGCCCAAATCAGCCCCAGCATTTT. Translated: CASSFQGPNQPQHF. This chain uses TRBV11-2 with TRBJ1-5; a possible D gene is TRBD1 (5 bases). Germline CDR1 is SGHAT and CDR2 is FQNNGV. Trimming took off 3 bases at V and 4 bases at J, with 10 bases between the two ends. The CDR3 length is 14 residues.

The CDR3 spells CASSLLTSFTEAFF. DNA for the CDR3: TGTGCCAGCAGCTTACTAACGAGCTTCACTGAAGCTTTCTTT. This rearrangement joins TRBV7-2 to TRBJ1-1; D gene uncertain. The germline gives CDR1 SGHTA, CDR2 FQGNSA. This CDR3 spans 14 amino acids. Trimming took off 2 bases at V and 4 bases at J, with 11 bases between the two ends.

This clone was seen only once. The chain recombines TRBV6-2 or TRBV6-3 with TRBJ2-7; 7 nucleotides agree with TRBD1. The CDR3 has 14 residues. V was clipped by 5 bases and J by 2 bases; unmatched bases: 6. Germline V gene lookup returns CDR1 MNHEY and CDR2 SVGEGT. The CDR3 bases are TGTGCCAGCAGTCGATACAGGGGCACCTACGAGCAGTACTTC. Its protein is CASSRYRGTYEQYF.

This rearrangement joins TRBV6-5 to TRBJ2-1, with 8 bases matching TRBD1. This CDR3 contains 14 residues. Trimming removed 5 bases from V and 4 bases from J; junction bases left unmatched: 4. CDR1 and CDR2 (germline): MNHEY, SVGAGI. The CDR3 nucleotides read TGTGCCAGCAGTCCGGGACAGGAATACAATGAGCAGTTCTTC. The encoded protein is CASSPGQEYNEQFF.

This clone was seen only once. The chain uses TRBV5-4 and TRBJ2-1, with a weak D call TRBD1 (5 bases). The CDR3 covers 15 residues. V lost 2 bases and J lost 6, with 15 bases in between. The V gene's germline CDR1 is SGHNT and CDR2 YYREEE (reference sequence). The CDR3 sequence: CASSLKRGTGNEQFF. CDR3 in DNA: TGTGCCAGCAGCTTAAAACGAGGTACAGGCAATGAGCAGTTCTTC.